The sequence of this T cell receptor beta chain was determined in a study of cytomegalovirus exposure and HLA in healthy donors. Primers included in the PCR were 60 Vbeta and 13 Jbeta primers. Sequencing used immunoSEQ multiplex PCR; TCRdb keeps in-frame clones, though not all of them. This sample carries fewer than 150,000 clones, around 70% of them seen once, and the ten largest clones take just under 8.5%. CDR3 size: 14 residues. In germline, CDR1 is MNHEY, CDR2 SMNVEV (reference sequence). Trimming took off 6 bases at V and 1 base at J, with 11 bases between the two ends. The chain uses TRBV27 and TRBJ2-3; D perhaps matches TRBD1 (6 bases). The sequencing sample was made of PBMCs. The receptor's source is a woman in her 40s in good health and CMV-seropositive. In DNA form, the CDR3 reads TGTGCCAGCAGCCGGGACACACGCACAGATACGCAGTATTTT. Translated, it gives CASSRDTRTDTQYF.